This note documents a single TCR beta chain sequence. With V trimmed by 4 bases and J by 9 bases, 6 bases remained unmatched. The CDR3 runs to 15 residues. CDR1 and CDR2 (germline): SGHKS, YYEKEE (reference sequence). Original processing methods: Scientists estimated how many nucleated cells there were by amplifying reference gene primers. Generated by immunoSEQ multiplex PCR, the TCRdb table keeps only in-frame clones and is missing some. For V, J and clone size, that table is used; D and trimming come from the DNA. The data contain 93,000 or so clones, 80% to 90% of them singletons. The sample is drawn from a study of blood T cell repertoires in COVID-19. At the level of the study: T cells, B-cell-depleted T cells, or PBMCs provided the cDNA or gDNA that served as material.

The sequence came from a human donor in a cohort sampled during active COVID-19. The sequenced sample was peripheral blood. The chain links TRBV5-5 to TRBJ2-1; 14 bases fit TRBD2. The CDR3 region is CASSPSGTSGSEQFF. CDR3 DNA sequence: TGTGCCAGCAGCCCCTCCGGGACTAGCGGGAGTGAGCAGTTCTTC.